The next 16 T cell receptor beta chains were all read from a single sample in a study of T cells in Graves' hyperthyroidism and ophthalmopathy. The source material, RNA transcripts, was used to amplify TCR beta CDR3 regions. HTBI primers were used for first-round RT-PCR of the TCR CDR3. TCRdb independently ran MiXCR on the multiplex PCR reads; one entry per CDR3 protein. The sample lists under 750,000 distinct CDR3 sequences, under 20% occurring once. The sample consisted of blood. These receptors originate from a woman between 45 and 65 years old with Graves' hyperthyroidism that later progressed to Graves' ophthalmopathy.

This clonotype was seen a handful of times. V is TRBV20-1 and J is TRBJ2-4, with 8 bases identical to TRBD2. V trimming: 0 bases; J trimming: 0 bases; junction bases outside the gene matches: 4. CDR1 is DFQATT, CDR2 SNEGSKA, per germline (reference sequence). This CDR3 is 16 amino acids long. The CDR3 bases are TGCAGTGCTAGAGATTTAGCGGGAATAGCCAAAAACATTCAGTACTTC. This gives the protein CSARDLAGIAKNIQYF.

The rearrangement links TRBV20-1 to TRBJ2-5; 7 nucleotides line up with TRBD2. The trim removed 6 bases at V and 5 bases at J, leaving 12 bases unmatched. Germline V gene sequence: CDR1 DFQATT, CDR2 SNEGSKA (reference sequence). CDR3 size: 14 residues. The CDR3 is CSAQPRTRTETQYF. DNA for the CDR3: TGCAGTGCCCAGCCACGGACTAGAACCGAGACCCAGTACTTC.

This clonotype was observed a handful of times. The chain is built from TRBV19 and TRBJ1-5; D unresolved. Trimming left V 3 bases short and J 9 bases short, with 12 bases between. The CDR3 loop spans 13 amino acids. Germline CDR1 LNHDA, CDR2 SQIVND (reference sequence). The CDR3 sequence is CASSIGGLSPQHF. The CDR3 DNA reads as TGTGCCAGTAGTATTGGAGGGTTGTCGCCCCAGCATTTT.

This clonotype occurred a few times. One end of the junction fails to match germline, which may point to a read error. The V call is TRBV7-7, the J call TRBJ2-1; 8 bases align to TRBD2. This CDR3 contains 15 residues. Germline lookup yields CDR1 SSHAT and CDR2 FNYEAQ (reference sequence). The CDR3 loop reads CASSLGRGGLNEQFF. Here the CDR3 DNA reads TGTGCTAGCAGCTTAGGCCGGGGGGGGCTAAATGAGCAGTTCTTC.

This clonotype has only a few counts. The V gene is TRBV7-9, the J gene TRBJ2-3; 8 bases are shared with TRBD1. Per germline, CDR1 SEHNR and CDR2 FQNEAQ (reference sequence). The CDR3 totals 17 residues. After removal of 4 bases from V and 4 bases from J, the junction contained 13 bases not matched to a gene. The CDR3, as DNA: TGTGCCAGCAGCTGCATCGCGGACAGGGCGGGTGCAGATACGCAGTATTTT. Translating gives CASSCIADRAGADTQYF.

This clonotype was detected ten times or more. The V call is TRBV12-3 or TRBV12-4, the J call TRBJ2-3, with 8 bases that match TRBD2. There are 16 residues in the CDR3. V lost 2 bases and J lost 14; bases outside the gene matches: 18. CDR3 region: CASSLPLAGGQGLPYF. CDR3 nucleotide sequence: TGTGCCAGCAGTTTACCCTTGGCGGGGGGCCAAGGTTTGCCGTATTTT.

This clonotype appeared many times. The chain's CDR3 is CASSLRDRGHQETQYF. In nucleotides, the CDR3 is TGTGCCAGCAGCCTCCGGGACAGGGGGCACCAAGAGACCCAGTACTTC. The V and J genes are TRBV7-9 and TRBJ2-5, with 12 bases matching TRBD1. Germline V gene sequence: CDR1 SEHNR, CDR2 FQNEAQ (reference sequence). The J segment lost 0 bases and the V segment lost 5 bases, leaving 4 bases of the junction unmatched. The CDR3 runs to 16 residues.

The chain carries TRBV6-5 and TRBJ2-2, with 15 bases matching TRBD2. The V segment lost 7 bases and the J segment 3 bases; nucleotides outside the gene matches: 6. The CDR3 loop spans 17 amino acids. CDR1 is MNHEY, CDR2 SVGAGI, per germline. CDR3 bases: TGTGCCAGCACTCCGGGACTAGCGGGGGGTGACACCGGGGAGCTGTTTTTT. Amino acid sequence: CASTPGLAGGDTGELFF.

The chain carries TRBV6-5 and TRBJ2-4; TRBD2 matches 9 bases. The trim removed 2 bases at V and 6 bases at J, leaving 11 bases unmatched. This CDR3 comprises 17 residues. The germline CDR1 and CDR2 sequences are MNHEY and SVGAGI. In DNA form, the CDR3 reads TGTGCCAGCAGTTACCGAAACCCTAGCGGGGTTTTAAACATTCAGTACTTC. It codes for CASSYRNPSGVLNIQYF.

V and J are TRBV5-4 and TRBJ1-1; D unresolved. Trimming took 0 bases from V and 0 from J, leaving 12 bases between them. CDR3 length: 16 amino acids. The germline V gene encodes CDR1 SGHNT and CDR2 YYREEE (reference sequence). The CDR3 nucleotides are TGTGCCAGCAGCTTGGGGGCGACACGGATGAACACTGAAGCTTTCTTT. It specifies CASSLGATRMNTEAFF.

This clonotype was detected many times. The chain joins TRBV3-1 to TRBJ2-7; 8 bases map to TRBD1. This CDR3 contains 18 residues. Per germline, CDR1 LGHDT and CDR2 YNNKEL (reference sequence). Germline trimming cut 4 bases from V and 6 bases from J; bases unmatched to any gene: 20. The CDR3 here is CASSPPAFYTDREVEQYF. The CDR3 nucleotides read TGTGCCAGCAGCCCGCCAGCCTTTTACACGGACAGGGAGGTCGAGCAGTACTTC.

This chain uses TRBV18 with TRBJ1-1; no definite D call. The germline CDR1 and CDR2 sequences are KGHSH and LQKENI. This CDR3 has 15 residues. V was shortened by 6 bases and J by 4 bases, with 18 bases between the two germline ends. The CDR3 is CASSPNEGPSTEAFF. The CDR3 DNA reads TGTGCCAGCTCCCCAAATGAGGGTCCGAGCACTGAAGCTTTCTTT.

This clonotype was observed at least ten times. The chain couples TRBV12-3 or TRBV12-4 to TRBJ2-1, with 11 nucleotides matching TRBD2. The CDR3 covers 15 residues. The trim removed 6 bases at V and 4 bases at J, leaving 5 bases unmatched. The CDR3 reads CASRDSGGAYNEQFF. The CDR3 DNA reads as TGTGCCAGCAGGGATAGCGGGGGGGCTTACAATGAGCAGTTCTTC.

A few counts support this clonotype. The chain recombines TRBV5-1 with TRBJ1-2; D is unclear. The CDR3 spans 14 residues. Trimming left V 4 bases short and J 0 bases short, with 10 bases between. In germline, CDR1 is SGHRS, CDR2 YFSETQ. The CDR3: CASSEALANYGYTF. The CDR3, as DNA: TGCGCCAGCAGCGAGGCCCTAGCTAACTATGGCTACACCTTC.

This clonotype occurred many times. The chain combines TRBV7-8 with TRBJ2-5, with 7 bases that match TRBD2. The CDR3 is 15 amino acids. The J segment lost 4 bases and the V segment lost 1 base, leaving 6 bases of the junction unmatched. In germline, CDR1 is SGHVS, CDR2 FQNEAQ. The CDR3 protein is CASSLVEGGRETQYF. The DNA for the CDR3 is TGTGCCAGCAGCTTAGTTGAGGGAGGGAGAGAGACCCAGTACTTC.

The chain recombines TRBV7-3 with TRBJ2-3, with D unclear. V lost 5 bases and J lost 13, with 13 bases in between. From germline, CDR1 is SGHTA and CDR2 FQGTGA. This CDR3 has 11 residues. This chain's CDR3 is CASSTELVKYF. The CDR3 bases are TGTGCCAGCAGCACTGAATTAGTGAAGTATTTT. Together with reference TRBV7-3 and TRBJ2-3, the CDR3 gives the full variable domain: GAGVSQTPSNKVTEKGKYVELRCDPISGHTALYWYRQSLGQGPEFLIYFQGTGAADDSGLPNDRFFAVRPEGSVSTLKIQRTERGDSAVYLCASSTELVKYFGPGTRLTVL.